These 10 T cell receptor beta chains were sequenced from one sample in a study of shared clonotypes between healthy human individuals. TCRdb keeps only in-frame clones here, not all; method: immunoSEQ multiplex PCR. This sample has millions of clones, with roughly 94% found just once. Terminally differentiated effector memory CD45RA+ cells were excluded by CCR7 positive selection of CD45RO-negative cells. Sequenced sample: naive CD8+ T cells sorted from blood. All receptors derive from a man aged 18 to 30 in good health.

The rearrangement links TRBV30 to TRBJ1-1; no reliable D call. Germline V gene data show CDR1 as GTSNPN and CDR2 as SVGIG (reference sequence). The CDR3 is 13 amino acids. Trimming took 3 bases from V and 2 from J, leaving 10 bases between them. The CDR3 protein is CAWSAGENTEAFF. The CDR3 DNA sequence: TGTGCCTGGAGCGCTGGAGAAAACACTGAAGCTTTCTTT. Full variable domain (remainder filled in from reference TRBV30 and TRBJ1-1): SQTIHQWPATLVQPVGSPLSLECTVEGTSNPNLYWYRQAAGRGLQLLFYSVGIGQISSEVPQNLSASRPQDRQFILSSKKLLLSDSGFYLCAWSAGENTEAFFGQGTRLTVV.

This chain connects TRBV28 to TRBJ2-2, with D perhaps matching TRBD1 or TRBD2 (6 bases each). V shed 1 base and J shed 3 bases, with 15 bases lying between them. The CDR3 is 17 amino acids. The germline gives CDR1 MDHEN, CDR2 SYDVKM. DNA of the CDR3: TGTGCCAGCAGTTTATCCCACAGGGAGGCGGACACCGGGGAGCTGTTTTTT. The encoded protein is CASSLSHREADTGELFF.

The CDR3 region has the DNA TGTGCCAGCAGCTTGATGGGGGCTGGCACAGATACGCAGTATTTT. Protein: CASSLMGAGTDTQYF. The chain uses TRBV5-6 and TRBJ2-3; a possible D gene is TRBD1 (6 bases). Germline loops: CDR1 SGHDT, CDR2 YYEEEE. The V gene lost 1 base and the J gene lost 1 base, with 10 bases spanning the gap. CDR3 length equals 15 residues.

This chain uses TRBV21-1 with TRBJ1-1; the table gives TRBD1 as D, unverified against the DNA. TRBV21-1 is given as a pseudogene. The CDR3 length is 16 residues. The CDR3 DNA is TGTGCCAGCAGCAAAGAGGGCCAGGGGGACAACACTGAAGCTTTCTTT. Protein: CASSKEGQGDNTEAFF.

The chain joins TRBV4-1 to TRBJ2-7; D not resolved. Germline loops: CDR1 MGHRA, CDR2 YSYEKL. V lost 4 bases and J 4 bases, leaving 14 bases between the germline ends. The CDR3 is 14 amino acids. In DNA, the CDR3 is TGCGCCAGCAGCCTTCAGGCCTCCCCGTACGAGCAGTACTTC. It encodes CASSLQASPYEQYF.

This chain uses TRBV5-4 with TRBJ2-7; the D gene is possibly TRBD1 (5 bases). The CDR3 totals 14 residues. Between the trimmed V and J ends, which lost 0 bases and 3 bases, there was a span of 10 bases. The germline V gene has CDR1 SGHNT and CDR2 YYREEE (reference sequence). The CDR3 loop is CASSLVPQGYEQYF. The CDR3 DNA is TGTGCCAGCAGCTTGGTTCCTCAGGGCTACGAGCAGTACTTC.

The chain links TRBV5-1 to TRBJ2-5, with TRBD2 identical over 8 bases. After removal of 5 bases from V and 5 bases from J, the junction contained 5 bases not matched to a gene. This CDR3 is 13 amino acids long. Germline assignment: CDR1 SGHRS and CDR2 YFSETQ. CDR3 protein: CASSVGGEETQYF. In DNA form, the CDR3 reads TGCGCCAGCAGTGTCGGGGGGGAGGAGACCCAGTACTTC.

This clone was seen only once. This rearrangement joins TRBV19 to TRBJ2-7, with TRBD1 identical over 7 bases. CDR3 length: 12 residues. Germline V gives CDR1 LNHDA, CDR2 SQIVND (reference sequence). Trimming removed 5 bases from V and 4 bases from J; junction bases left unmatched: 2. CDR3 coding DNA: TGTGCCAGTAGTGAACAGGGGTACGAGCAGTACTTC. Protein sequence: CASSEQGYEQYF.

With respect to this clone: Other nucleotide sequences from this sample produce the same CDR3. The chain uses TRBV4-1 and TRBJ2-7; 8 nucleotides match TRBD1. With 1 base clipped from V and 5 bases from J, the junction kept 7 bases outside the gene matches. Germline CDR1 reads MGHRA; CDR2 reads YSYEKL. CDR3 size: 15 residues. CDR3 DNA sequence: TGCGCCAGCAGCCAAGTTGTCCAGGGGGCTAACGAGCAGTACTTC. It encodes CASSQVVQGANEQYF.

This chain joins TRBV2 and TRBJ2-7; 8 bases line up with TRBD2. Germline CDR1 is SNHLY and CDR2 is FYNNEI. Trimming cost V 0 bases and J 5 bases; bases outside gene matches: 6. This CDR3 comprises 15 residues. This CDR3 reads CASSEAPGGGNEQYF. The CDR3 nucleotides read TGTGCCAGCAGTGAAGCCCCGGGAGGGGGGAACGAGCAGTACTTC. The entire variable domain, with the rest obtained from reference TRBV2 and TRBJ2-7, is as follows: EPEVTQTPSHQVTQMGQEVILRCVPISNHLYFYWYRQILGQKVEFLVSFYNNEISEKSEIFDDQFSVERPDGSNFTLKIRSTKLEDSAMYFCASSEAPGGGNEQYFGPGTRLTVT.